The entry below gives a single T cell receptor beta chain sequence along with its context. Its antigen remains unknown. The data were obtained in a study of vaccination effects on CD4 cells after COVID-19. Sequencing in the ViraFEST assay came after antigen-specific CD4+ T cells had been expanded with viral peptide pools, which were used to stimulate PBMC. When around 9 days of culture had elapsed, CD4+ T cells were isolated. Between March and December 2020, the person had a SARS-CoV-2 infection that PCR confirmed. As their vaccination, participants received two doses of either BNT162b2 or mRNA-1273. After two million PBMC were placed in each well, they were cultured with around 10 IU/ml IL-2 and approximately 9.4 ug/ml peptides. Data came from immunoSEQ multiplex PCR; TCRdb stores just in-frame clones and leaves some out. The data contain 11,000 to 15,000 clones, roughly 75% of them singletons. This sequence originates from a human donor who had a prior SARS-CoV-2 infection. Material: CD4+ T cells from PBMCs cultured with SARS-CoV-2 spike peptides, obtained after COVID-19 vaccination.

CDR3 loop: CATSDPRDRENTDTQYF. The CDR3, as DNA: TGTGCCACCAGTGATCCAAGGGACAGGGAGAACACAGATACGCAGTATTTT. The chain joins TRBV24-1 to TRBJ2-3; 9 nucleotides line up with TRBD1. The CDR3 totals 17 residues. The germline gives CDR1 KGHDR, CDR2 SFDVKD. With V trimmed by 3 bases and J by 2 bases, 8 bases remained unmatched.